This T cell receptor (beta chain) was identified in a study of neoadjuvant anti-PD-1 for oral cavity cancer. The wider study: Patients without progression received a fourth nivolumab dose around day 43, then surgical resection on days 50-56.

Produced via immunoSEQ multiplex PCR; TCRdb's table is partial and in-frame only. There are some 70,000 clones in the sample; 70% to 90% occur only once, and 3% to 3.5% lies in the top ten. Time point noted: after neoadjuvant nivolumab, at surgical resection. Patients had newly diagnosed, untreated stage II-IVA oral cavity squamous cell carcinoma. The sample consisted of PBMCs, taken after nivolumab (anti-PD-1) treatment. This clonotype was sampled from a person aged 40 to 85 with oral cavity squamous cell carcinoma.

CDR3 nucleotides: TGTGCCAGCAGTGTAGGAGCGGGAGTGGGCACAGATACGCAGTATTTT. Translation gives CASSVGAGVGTDTQYF. The J gene is TRBJ2-3, the V gene TRBV2; TRBD2 agrees at 8 bases. CDR1 and CDR2 (germline): SNHLY, FYNNEI. The V segment lost 4 bases and the J segment 1 base; nucleotides outside the gene matches: 7. There are 16 residues in the CDR3.